These 18 T cell receptor beta chains originate from one sample sequenced in a study of cytomegalovirus exposure and HLA in healthy donors. 60 Vbeta and 13 Jbeta primers were used in PCR. Clones were read by immunoSEQ multiplex PCR, and TCRdb kept only the in-frame ones, dropping some. Found here are about 160,000 clones, about four fifths of them singletons; the top ten hold about 5.9%. Sequenced: PBMCs. These receptors all come from a man aged 50 to 59 in good health and CMV-seropositive.

The genes are TRBV11-3 and TRBJ1-1; 8 bases line up with TRBD1. The ends lost 1 base at V and 7 bases at J; junction bases unmatched: 11. Germline values: CDR1 SGHNT, CDR2 YENEEA. The CDR3 is 16 amino acids. The CDR3 region is CASSLGGTGGSFEAFF. The CDR3 nucleotides are TGTGCCAGCAGCTTAGGAGGGACAGGAGGATCCTTTGAAGCTTTCTTT. Together with reference TRBV11-3 and TRBJ1-1, the CDR3 gives the full variable domain: EAGVVQSPRYKIIEKKQPVAFWCNPISGHNTLYWYLQNLGQGPELLIRYENEEAVDDSQLPKDRFSAERLKGVDSTLKIQPAELGDSAVYLCASSLGGTGGSFEAFFGQGTRLTVV.

The chain employs TRBV29-1 and TRBJ2-3; 8 nucleotides align to TRBD1. Germline CDR1 is SQVTM and CDR2 is ANQGSEA. With 6 bases clipped from V and 0 bases from J, the junction kept 11 bases outside the gene matches. The CDR3 extends over 16 amino acids. The chain's CDR3 is CSVAPRTGISTDTQYF. In DNA, the CDR3 is TGCAGCGTCGCACCCCGGACAGGGATAAGCACAGATACGCAGTATTTT.

This clone has a handful of counts. The V and J genes are TRBV2 and TRBJ1-6; possibly TRBD1 for D (6 bases). The ends were cut back, 4 bases at V and 8 bases at J, with 12 bases in the middle. Germline-derived CDR1 and CDR2 are SNHLY and FYNNEI. The CDR3 loop spans 14 amino acids. The CDR3 is CASSVTDSYSPLHF. The CDR3 DNA is TGTGCCAGCAGTGTCACGGACAGTTATTCACCCCTCCACTTT.

The CDR3 DNA follows: TGTGCCAGCAGTTCCCAGGGACTAGCGGGAACACAAGAGACCCAGTACTTC. It specifies CASSSQGLAGTQETQYF. This sequence joins TRBV28 and TRBJ2-5; the match to TRBD2 covers 13 bases. V lost 4 bases to trimming and J lost 2 bases; unmatched junction nucleotides: 7. This CDR3 is 17 amino acids long. CDR1 is MDHEN, CDR2 SYDVKM, per germline.

The rearrangement links TRBV12-2 to TRBJ2-4; the table's D call of TRBD1 was not tested on the DNA. TRBV12-2 has pseudogene status. This CDR3 has 18 amino acids. In nucleotides, the CDR3 is TGTGCAAGTCGCCTAAAGGACAGCGAAGATTTTACCAAAAACATTCAGTACTTC. Amino acids: CASRLKDSEDFTKNIQYF.

The V call is TRBV21-1, the J call TRBJ1-5. TRBV21-1 has pseudogene status. This CDR3 is 11 amino acids long. The CDR3 bases are TGTGCCAGCAGCAAACTCCAGCCCCAGCATTTT. Encoded protein: CASSKLQPQHF.

This clone was counted a few times. This chain links TRBV18 with TRBJ2-7, with 9 nucleotides matching TRBD2. The germline V gene has CDR1 KGHSH and CDR2 LQKENI. Losses at the gene ends were 3 bases for V and 5 bases for J; bases not matched to a gene: 5. This CDR3 has 14 residues. The CDR3 here is CASSPFQREDEQYF. In DNA form, the CDR3 reads TGTGCCAGCTCACCGTTTCAGCGGGAGGACGAGCAGTACTTC.

CDR3 amino acids: CASSLGTSYDEQYF. CDR3 bases: TGTGCCAGCAGCTTAGGGACTAGTTATGACGAGCAGTACTTC. V and J are TRBV7-8 and TRBJ2-7; 7 bases align to TRBD2. The CDR3 sequence is 14 residues long. Germline lookup yields CDR1 SGHVS and CDR2 FQNEAQ. V trimming: 1 base; J trimming: 5 bases; junction bases outside the gene matches: 5.

This clone was seen only a few times. The rearrangement uses TRBV7-8 and TRBJ2-7; 7 bases align to TRBD1. With V trimmed by 1 base and J by 2 bases, 2 bases remained unmatched. The V gene's germline CDR1 is SGHVS and CDR2 FQNEAQ. The CDR3 is made up of 14 amino acids. CDR3 nucleotides: TGTGCCAGCAGCTTAGAGACAGGGCCCTACGAGCAGTACTTC. Its translation: CASSLETGPYEQYF.

The chain links TRBV28 to TRBJ2-7, with D perhaps matching TRBD1 (6 bases). V was shortened by 8 bases and J by 4 bases, with 15 bases between the two germline ends. Germline loops: CDR1 MDHEN, CDR2 SYDVKM. CDR3 length equals 13 residues. CDR3 coding DNA: TGTGCCAGCTACAGGGTGGTGCCGTACGAGCAGTACTTC. Its protein product is CASYRVVPYEQYF. The full variable domain, completed using reference TRBV28 and TRBJ2-7, is DVKVTQSSRYLVKRTGEKVFLECVQDMDHENMFWYRQDPGLGLRLIYFSYDVKMKEKGDIPEGYSVSREKKERFSLILESASTNQTSMYLCASYRVVPYEQYFGPGTRLTVT.

This chain links TRBV7-2 with TRBJ1-2; D is perhaps TRBD1 (6 bases). Deletions cut 5 bases from V and 4 bases from J, with 17 bases between. The germline gives CDR1 SGHTA, CDR2 FQGNSA. The CDR3 spans 15 residues. The DNA for the CDR3 is TGTGCCAGCAGCCGAAAGGCGGACAGCTCCTATGGCTACACCTTC. Residues: CASSRKADSSYGYTF.

The chain carries TRBV10-3 and TRBJ2-7, with D maybe TRBD2 (6 bases). The CDR3 has 15 residues. CDR1 ENHRY and CDR2 SYGVKD come from the germline V gene. The germline V and J ends were trimmed by 4 bases and 2 bases, with 15 bases remaining between them. The CDR3 region has the DNA TGTGCCATCAGTGTCAAGGACTACGTCCCCTACGAGCAGTACTTC. Its translation: CAISVKDYVPYEQYF.

The J gene is TRBJ2-3, the V gene TRBV11-3; 7 bases fit TRBD2. Trimming removed 1 base from V and 10 bases from J; junction bases left unmatched: 5. This CDR3 comprises 13 residues. Germline lookup yields CDR1 SGHNT and CDR2 YENEEA. The CDR3 DNA is TGTGCCAGCAGCTTAGGCGTCCTAGCGGCGCAGTATTTT. It is translated as CASSLGVLAAQYF.

This chain uses TRBV30 with TRBJ1-2; no reliable D call. The germline V gene encodes CDR1 GTSNPN and CDR2 SVGIG (reference sequence). The V gene lost 2 bases and the J gene lost 4 bases, with 8 bases spanning the gap. CDR3 length: 12 amino acids. This chain's CDR3 is CAWSSMRYGYTF. The CDR3 bases are TGTGCCTGGAGTTCCATGCGCTATGGCTACACCTTC.

The chain combines TRBV19 with TRBJ2-7; TRBD1 agrees at 7 bases. The CDR3 runs to 13 residues. CDR1 LNHDA and CDR2 SQIVND come from the germline V gene (reference sequence). The V and J ends lost 4 bases and 3 bases, in that order; junction bases with no gene match: 3. CDR3 DNA: TGTGCCAGTAGTAGGGACAGAGGCTACGAGCAGTACTTC. Its translation: CASSRDRGYEQYF. Full variable domain (missing parts from reference TRBV19 and TRBJ2-7): DGGITQSPKYLFRKEGQNVTLSCEQNLNHDAMYWYRQDPGQGLRLIYYSQIVNDFQKGDIAEGYSVSREKKESFPLTVTSAQKNPTAFYLCASSRDRGYEQYFGPGTRLTVT.

V is TRBV13 and J is TRBJ2-3; D is perhaps TRBD1 (5 bases). Germline assignment: CDR1 PRHDT and CDR2 FYEKMQ (reference sequence). This CDR3 region has 14 residues. V lost 5 bases to trimming and J lost 1 base, with 10 bases between them. The CDR3: CASSRGRGTDTQYF. The DNA for the CDR3 is TGTGCCAGCAGCAGGGGAAGGGGCACAGATACGCAGTATTTT.

The chain uses TRBV6-1 and TRBJ1-1; D is possibly TRBD1 (5 bases). Trimming took 4 bases from V and 6 from J, leaving 12 bases between them. The CDR3 loop spans 13 amino acids. Germline CDR1 MNHNS, CDR2 SASEGT. The CDR3 sequence: CASSGGGEAEAFF. CDR3 coding DNA: TGTGCCAGCAGTGGTGGAGGGGAGGCTGAAGCTTTCTTT.

The chain is built from TRBV28 and TRBJ2-3; D may be TRBD2 (5 bases). Germline CDR1 is MDHEN and CDR2 is SYDVKM. This CDR3 is built from 15 residues. Trimming took 8 bases from V and 5 from J, leaving 20 bases between them. CDR3 nucleotides: TGTGCCAGCTCGGAAGGGCGAGGGTTCGTAGATACGCAGTATTTT. It encodes CASSEGRGFVDTQYF. The whole variable domain, remainder taken from reference TRBV28 and TRBJ2-3, is DVKVTQSSRYLVKRTGEKVFLECVQDMDHENMFWYRQDPGLGLRLIYFSYDVKMKEKGDIPEGYSVSREKKERFSLILESASTNQTSMYLCASSEGRGFVDTQYFGPGTRLTVL.